This note documents a single TCR beta chain sequence. This specimen belongs to a study of blood T cell repertoires in COVID-19. Turning to the study itself: The samples span acute and convalescent COVID-19 from the United States, Italy and Spain. T cells, B-cell-depleted T cells, or PBMCs supplied cDNA or gDNA.

The CDR3 consists of 14 residues. The V segment lost 5 bases and the J segment 3 bases; nucleotides outside the gene matches: 3. Per the germline V gene, CDR1 is MDHEN and CDR2 is SYDVKM. In the authors' methods: The authors estimated nucleated cell counts from reference gene primer amplification. The protocol was immunoSEQ multiplex PCR, while the TCRdb copy is restricted to in-frame clones and leaves out a portion. The V and J calls and clone size are taken from that table; D and trimming were inferred from the DNA. The sample includes 250,000 to 300,000 clones, roughly 87% seen only once; the top ten take 3.5% to 5%.

The V gene is TRBV28, the J gene TRBJ1-3; 8 bases map to TRBD1. This TCR came from a woman aged 40 to 50 who had recovered from COVID-19. The sample taken for sequencing was peripheral blood. This CDR3 is CASSPTGVGNTIYF. CDR3 nucleotide sequence: TGTGCCAGCAGTCCGACAGGGGTTGGAAACACCATATATTTT. Full variable domain (remainder filled in from reference TRBV28 and TRBJ1-3): DVKVTQSSRYLVKRTGEKVFLECVQDMDHENMFWYRQDPGLGLRLIYFSYDVKMKEKGDIPEGYSVSREKKERFSLILESASTNQTSMYLCASSPTGVGNTIYFGEGSWLTVV.